This T cell receptor beta chain was sequenced for a study of molecular identifiers for immune sequencing clone quantification. This clonotype appeared many times. V was shortened by 8 bases and J by 5 bases, with 13 bases between the two germline ends. CDR1 and CDR2 (germline): MDHEN, SYDVKM. The CDR3 extends over 13 amino acids. Each CDR3 protein gets one entry after TCRdb re-called the PCR reads with MiXCR. The sample yields roughly 50,000 distinct CDR3 sequences, less than 25% seen once. The sequence was obtained from a human donor in good health. Some libraries in this study had Jurkat cell RNA spiked in. Material for sequencing was naive CD8+ T cells from blood, with Jurkat cell RNA spiked in. Subset here: FACS-sorted CD8+CD4-CCR7+CD45RA+ naive T cells. The chain combines TRBV28 with TRBJ2-1; no firm D call. CDR3 coding DNA: TGTGCCAGCTCGGCAGTTGGGGACAATGAGCAGTTCTTC. Translating it yields CASSAVGDNEQFF.